The sample holds many counts of the clone carrying this T cell receptor (beta chain). The sample is drawn from a study of T cells in Graves' hyperthyroidism and ophthalmopathy. The germline CDR1 and CDR2 sequences are SNHLY and FYNNEI. Deletions cut 6 bases from V and 5 bases from J, with 21 bases between. The CDR3 contains 16 residues. A lack of ophthalmopathy progression within 18 months defined stable Graves' hyperthyroidism. Newly diagnosed hyperthyroidism patients aged 18 to 65 years had disease lasting under 2 months. Uncontrolled infection, other autoimmune disease, pregnancy or lactation led to exclusion. Amplified regions were TCR beta CDR3 sequences from RNA transcripts. Initially, a first-round RT-PCR of the TCR CDR3 employed the HTBI primer set. TCRdb re-analysed the multiplex PCR reads in MiXCR, keeping a single row per CDR3 protein. The sample yields around 420,000 distinct CDR3 sequences, more than 15% seen once.

The sequence derives from a woman under 30 with Graves' hyperthyroidism. This chain connects TRBV2 to TRBJ2-3, with D perhaps TRBD1 or TRBD2 (7 bases each). The sample was blood. Here the CDR3 reads CASSVGPGGAGDTQYF. CDR3 nucleotides: TGTGCCAGCAGCGTGGGCCCAGGGGGGGCAGGAGATACGCAGTATTTT.